What follows describes a single T cell receptor (beta chain). Its antigen remains unknown. These data are taken from a study of neoadjuvant anti-PD-1 for oral cavity cancer. Sequencing was performed with immunoSEQ multiplex PCR; in TCRdb, only in-frame clones are kept and a portion is missing. The sample consists of about 61,000 clones, roughly 80% of them appearing once. Study-level results: Treg/Th17 ratio rose with pretreatment blood and fell with post-treatment tumor TCRbeta clonality.

The sample here was PBMCs, taken before nivolumab (anti-PD-1) treatment. This receptor was taken from a person aged 40 to 85 with oral cavity squamous cell carcinoma.

The CDR3 sequence is CASSLGLGQGEYEQYF. CDR3 sequence (DNA): TGTGCCAGCAGCTTAGGACTAGGACAGGGAGAGTACGAGCAGTACTTC. This sequence joins TRBV7-9 and TRBJ2-7; 8 bases align to TRBD1. Looked up from germline, CDR1 is SEHNR and CDR2 is FQNEAQ (reference sequence). CDR3 length: 16 residues. With 1 base clipped from V and 4 bases from J, the junction kept 9 bases outside the gene matches.